The rows below give T cell receptor beta chains drawn from one sample of a study of T-cell reconstitution after alpha-beta-depleted transplantation in children. MiXCR was run by TCRdb on the PCR reads, yielding one entry per CDR3 protein. This table has a few hundred thousand distinct CDR3 sequences, approximately 10% appearing once. The material was PBMCs from the stem cell graft donor, obtained from the stem cell graft. These TCRs come from a human donor who donated a stem cell graft to a child with acute lymphoblastic leukemia. The conserved cysteine and the conserved F or W are not part of the CDR3 here. D genes are given only for firm matches.

NA	11	TRBV9	TRBJ1-2	ASSVGQGNGYT
NA	13	TRBV4-3	TRBJ2-7	ASSQDFSGYYEQY
TRBD2	14	TRBV5-1	TRBJ2-1	ASSLALAGGSNEQF
NA	13	TRBV3-1	TRBJ2-1	ASSRSGGGRTEQF
TRBD1	15	TRBV12-3/TRBV12-4	TRBJ1-1	ASSLGGTAEWDTEAF
TRBD1	13	TRBV28	TRBJ1-2	ASISGQFSSYGYT
TRBD2	14	TRBV20-1	TRBJ2-5	SARDLVREGGETQY
NA	10	TRBV7-6	TRBJ2-1	ASSLGGWEQF
NA	13	TRBV12-3/TRBV12-4	TRBJ1-6	ASSLSGQTVTPLH
NA	15	TRBV21-1	TRBJ2-1	ASSKGTSGIVYNEQF
NA	11	TRBV5-1	TRBJ1-2	ASTTDFSDGYT
NA	14	TRBV12-3/TRBV12-4	TRBJ1-1	ASSPLGYSQNTEAF
NA	9	TRBV24-1	TRBJ2-7	ATSYPGEQY